This TCR beta chain was profiled in a study of blood T cell repertoires in COVID-19. Study summary: COVID-19 samples, acute and convalescent, were from the United States, Italy and Spain.

The protocol was immunoSEQ multiplex PCR, while the TCRdb copy is restricted to in-frame clones and leaves out a portion. Among some 200,000 clones listed, roughly 81% were seen once. V gave up 5 bases and J gave up 4 bases, with 18 bases separating them. Germline assignment: CDR1 MDHEN and CDR2 SYDVKM. CDR3 length equals 15 residues. This TCR came from a man aged 45-65 years who had recovered from COVID-19. This rearrangement joins TRBV28 to TRBJ2-7; weak D call: TRBD1 (6 bases). The sequencing input was peripheral blood. DNA for the CDR3: TGTGCCAGCAGTCCCGCCCCCAGGGGAATGTACGAGCAGTACTTC. This sequence encodes CASSPAPRGMYEQYF.